One and the same sample provided the 24 T cell receptor beta chains below, sequenced in a study of T cell changes during pregnancy in multiple sclerosis. Assay used: immunoSEQ multiplex PCR; TCRdb lists only in-frame clones, some missing. The table lists tens of thousands of clones, 80% to 95% of them singletons. This specimen was CD8+ T cells from peripheral blood mononuclear cells, taken in the third trimester of pregnancy. These receptors all come from a female donor in good health, enrolled as a control in a pregnancy study.

This chain uses TRBV4-3 with TRBJ2-7; the D gene is possibly TRBD1 (5 bases). The CDR3 contains 14 residues. Trimming pared 2 bases from V and 2 bases from J, leaving 10 bases between. Germline V CDR1 and CDR2: LGHNA, YSLEER. CDR3: CASSQSPRAYEQYF. The CDR3 DNA follows: TGCGCCAGCAGCCAAAGTCCCAGGGCCTACGAGCAGTACTTC.

The chain carries TRBV28 and TRBJ2-3; D gene uncertain. Per germline, CDR1 MDHEN and CDR2 SYDVKM. The V and J ends lost 1 base and 5 bases respectively, with 16 bases between them. This CDR3 is built from 16 residues. The CDR3, as DNA: TGTGCCAGCAGTTTATCTGGCGGCCTGGGTGGAGATACGCAGTATTTT. Residues: CASSLSGGLGGDTQYF.

The chain recombines TRBV4-2 with TRBJ2-7; D perhaps matches TRBD1 (5 bases). The CDR3 covers 11 residues. With 3 bases removed from V and 7 bases from J, the gap between germline ends came to 7 bases. The V gene's germline CDR1 is LGHNA and CDR2 YNFKEQ. The CDR3 reads CASSQGLEQYF. The CDR3 DNA reads TGTGCCAGCAGCCAGGGGCTTGAGCAGTACTTC.

The CDR3 DNA sequence: TGTGCCAGCAGCTTAGCCAGTTGGACTAGCGGGGACGATACGCAGTATTTT. It codes for CASSLASWTSGDDTQYF. The chain uses TRBV7-6 and TRBJ2-3; 12 positions agree with TRBD2. Looked up from germline, CDR1 is SGHVS and CDR2 is FNYEAQ. CDR3 length: 17 amino acids. V gave up 0 bases and J gave up 6 bases; unmatched junction bases: 7.

This rearrangement joins TRBV6-6 to TRBJ2-5, with D tentatively TRBD1 (6 bases). In germline, CDR1 is MNHNY, CDR2 SVGAGI (reference sequence). Trimming removed 2 bases at V and 4 bases at J, with 17 bases between. The CDR3 length is 16 residues. As DNA, the CDR3 is TGTGCCAGCAGTTACCTCATAGGCCAGGGGATAGAGACCCAGTACTTC. Translated, it gives CASSYLIGQGIETQYF.

The J gene is TRBJ1-2, the V gene TRBV29-1, with D maybe TRBD1 (5 bases). V gave up 5 bases and J gave up 3 bases, with 13 bases separating them. The CDR3 totals 13 residues. Germline CDR1 is SQVTM and CDR2 is ANQGSEA. CDR3 in amino acids: CSVPGGVYYGYTF. The CDR3 coding sequence is TGCAGCGTTCCCGGGGGTGTATACTATGGCTACACCTTC.

The rearrangement joins TRBV7-9 to TRBJ1-2; 10 bases line up with TRBD1. Germline V lookup: CDR1 SEHNR, CDR2 FQNEAQ (reference sequence). The CDR3 is 14 residues long. Trimming took 4 bases from V and 8 from J; bases not matched to a gene: 7. CDR3 DNA sequence: TGTGCCAGCAGCTCCCCCGGGACAGGGGAAGGCTACACCTTC. Translating it yields CASSSPGTGEGYTF.

The chain's CDR3 is CASSAGQDNSPLHF. The CDR3 DNA reads as TGTGCCAGCAGTGCGGGACAGGATAATTCACCCCTCCACTTT. V is TRBV27 and J is TRBJ1-6; the match to TRBD1 covers 8 bases. Per germline, CDR1 MNHEY and CDR2 SMNVEV (reference sequence). The CDR3 runs to 14 residues. V gave up 5 bases and J gave up 5 bases; unmatched junction bases: 2.

This chain joins TRBV7-9 and TRBJ2-1; 13 bases map to TRBD2. Trimming took 5 bases from V and 5 from J; bases not matched to a gene: 3. In germline, CDR1 is SEHNR, CDR2 FQNEAQ (reference sequence). This CDR3 comprises 15 residues. CDR3 sequence (DNA): TGTGCCAGCAGCCCACTAGCGGGGGGGAACAATGAGCAGTTCTTC. Translation gives CASSPLAGGNNEQFF.

The J gene is TRBJ2-5, the V gene TRBV29-1; 7 bases are a match to TRBD1. Judging by the DNA end, TRBJ2-7 fits better; the J call may be wrong. This CDR3 comprises 12 residues. CDR1 is SQVTM and CDR2 is ANQGSEA in the germline V gene. The CDR3 is CSVVGTENEQYF. For the CDR3, the DNA is TGCAGCGTTGTTGGGACAGAAAACGAGCAGTACTTC.

The rearrangement joins TRBV5-6 to TRBJ2-7; D is possibly TRBD1 (5 bases). V lost 3 bases, J lost 4 bases, and 8 bases lay in between. CDR1 and CDR2 (germline): SGHDT, YYEEEE. The CDR3 sequence is 12 residues long. The CDR3 DNA is TGTGCCAGCAGCTCCAGGGTTTACGAGCAGTACTTC. It yields the protein CASSSRVYEQYF. The whole variable domain, remainder taken from reference TRBV5-6 and TRBJ2-7, is DAGVTQSPTHLIKTRGQQVTLRCSPKSGHDTVSWYQQALGQGPQFIFQYYEEEERQRGNFPDRFSGHQFPNYSSELNVNALLLGDSALYLCASSSRVYEQYFGPGTRLTVT.

This chain links TRBV4-3 with TRBJ1-2; 8 bases align to TRBD1. V dropped 4 bases and J dropped 7; count of bases not matched to a gene: 5. The CDR3 runs 13 residues. Germline values: CDR1 LGHNA, CDR2 YSLEER. The CDR3 is CASSRGQGGGYTF. The CDR3, as DNA: TGCGCCAGCAGCCGAGGACAGGGCGGTGGCTACACCTTC.

The genes are TRBV27 and TRBJ1-2; D not resolved. CDR1 is MNHEY and CDR2 is SMNVEV in the germline V gene (reference sequence). Trimming shortened V by 7 bases and J by 8 bases, and 14 bases separated the two germline ends. The CDR3 covers 12 residues. The CDR3 bases are TGTGCCAGCAAGTGGCCTCGAGGAGGCTACACCTTC. Translation gives CASKWPRGGYTF.

J is TRBJ1-5 and V is TRBV27; 7 bases are shared with TRBD1. The CDR3 contains 13 residues. Looked up from germline, CDR1 is MNHEY and CDR2 is SMNVEV (reference sequence). V shed 10 bases and J 2 bases; nucleotides not matched to a gene: 5. CDR3 in amino acids: CATRDSGNQPQHF. The CDR3 region has the DNA TGTGCCACCCGGGACAGCGGCAATCAGCCCCAGCATTTT.

V and J are TRBV27 and TRBJ1-4; 9 bases match TRBD1. Germline-derived CDR1 and CDR2 are MNHEY and SMNVEV (reference sequence). The junction had 15 bases not matched to a gene; V was cut back by 4 bases and J by 6 bases. The CDR3 is 18 amino acids. The CDR3, as DNA: TGTGCCAGCAGTTATGGCCCGGGACAGGGAATGAAGGATGAAAAACTGTTTTTT. Its protein product is CASSYGPGQGMKDEKLFF.

V usage is TRBV6-5 and J usage is TRBJ2-7; tentative D call: TRBD2 (6 bases). From germline, CDR1 is MNHEY and CDR2 SVGAGI. Trimming stripped 5 bases from V and 5 bases from J, with 13 bases between. This CDR3 spans 13 amino acids. CDR3 sequence: CASSPGVANEQYF. CDR3 DNA: TGTGCCAGCAGTCCGGGGGTGGCGAACGAGCAGTACTTC.

The chain recombines TRBV9 with TRBJ2-2; 9 bases are shared with TRBD2. The CDR3 consists of 17 residues. V trimming: 1 base; J trimming: 0 bases; junction bases outside the gene matches: 4. CDR1 and CDR2 (germline): SGDLS, YYNGEE. The CDR3: CASSVTVAGANTGELFF. CDR3 nucleotides: TGTGCCAGCAGCGTAACCGTAGCGGGGGCGAACACCGGGGAGCTGTTTTTT.

The chain links TRBV19 to TRBJ1-5, with no clear D. V was trimmed by 3 bases and J by 6 bases, leaving 15 bases between them. The germline V gene has CDR1 LNHDA and CDR2 SQIVND (reference sequence). This CDR3 comprises 15 residues. The CDR3 bases are TGTGCCAGTAGTATCGTACACAGTAGTGGTCAGCCCCAGCATTTT. Residues: CASSIVHSSGQPQHF.

V usage is TRBV27 and J usage is TRBJ2-1; D gene unclear. The V gene's germline CDR1 is MNHEY and CDR2 SMNVEV (reference sequence). Trimming took off 5 bases at V and 7 bases at J, with 18 bases between the two ends. The CDR3 covers 15 residues. CDR3 in DNA: TGTGCCAGCAGTCCTGCCGGGTACGATGGTAATGAGCAGTTCTTC. Translated, it gives CASSPAGYDGNEQFF.

The chain links TRBV10-3 to TRBJ1-3; TRBD1 matches at 7 bases. Germline trimming cut 3 bases from V and 0 bases from J; bases unmatched to any gene: 2. Germline V lookup: CDR1 ENHRY, CDR2 SYGVKD. The CDR3 consists of 15 residues. CDR3 region: CAISEDRVSGNTIYF. DNA of the CDR3: TGTGCCATCAGTGAAGACAGGGTCTCTGGAAACACCATATATTTT.

This rearrangement joins TRBV7-3 to TRBJ1-1; D gene unclear. The CDR3 loop spans 15 amino acids. Trimming removed 1 base from V and 4 bases from J, with 13 bases in between. Germline V gene sequence: CDR1 SGHTA, CDR2 FQGTGA. The CDR3 sequence: CASSLSGNPGTEAFF. For the CDR3, the DNA is TGTGCCAGCAGCTTAAGCGGGAATCCAGGCACTGAAGCTTTCTTT.

The V and J genes are TRBV6-4 and TRBJ2-3; D remains ambiguous. This CDR3 contains 13 residues. With 5 bases removed from V and 6 bases from J, the gap between germline ends came to 12 bases. Germline lookup yields CDR1 MRHNA and CDR2 SNTAGT. The DNA of the CDR3 is TGTGCCAGCAGTCAATCAGGTTACGATACGCAGTATTTT. It specifies CASSQSGYDTQYF.

The chain uses TRBV27 and TRBJ1-1; D gene ambiguous. V lost 1 base and J 1 base, leaving 13 bases between the germline ends. The CDR3 contains 16 residues. Germline V lookup: CDR1 MNHEY, CDR2 SMNVEV (reference sequence). The CDR3 region is CASSLWPGVTNTEAFF. The CDR3 bases are TGTGCCAGCAGTTTATGGCCCGGGGTAACGAACACTGAAGCTTTCTTT.

The CDR3 DNA is TGTGCCAGCAGCCCCCAACCGACGAGGCCAAACTATGGCTACACCTTC. It codes for CASSPQPTRPNYGYTF. This sequence joins TRBV7-2 and TRBJ1-2; D is uncertain. V was trimmed by 5 bases and J by 2 bases, leaving 18 bases between them. Germline lookup yields CDR1 SGHTA and CDR2 FQGNSA. This CDR3 is 16 amino acids long.